This entry features one T cell receptor (beta chain) sequence. This sequence may be a read error, since a much larger clone differs from it by one base. Preparation of the TCRbeta library was carried out with unique molecular identifiers. TCRdb re-derived calls from the PCR reads in MiXCR, one entry per CDR3 protein. Among 25,000 or so distinct CDR3 sequences listed, about a sixth were seen once. CDR3 length: 11 amino acids. The germline gives CDR1 MNHEY, CDR2 SVGEGT. This sample stems from a study of T-cell reconstitution after alpha-beta-depleted transplantation in children. This clonotype was obtained from a male patient aged 2 to 10 who had a stem cell transplant for acute lymphoblastic leukemia, so the T cells may come from the graft donor. The chain combines TRBV6-2 or TRBV6-3 with TRBJ2-1; the D gene is possibly TRBD1 (5 bases). Sample: PBMCs, mostly from graft donor cells, taken 60 days after TCRalphabeta/CD19-depleted stem cell transplant. The CDR3 sequence is CTKTRGNEQFF. The CDR3 region has the DNA TGTACCAAGACAAGGGGCAATGAGCAGTTCTTC.